The 15 T cell receptor beta chains in this list originate from one sample, sequenced in a study of shared clonotypes between healthy human individuals. The assay was immunoSEQ multiplex PCR, and TCRdb's table has in-frame clones only and misses some. This sample yields over 1.5 million clones, of which approximately 98% are seen a single time; roughly 0.45% belongs to the top ten. The material sequenced was naive CD4+ T cells sorted from blood. As to subset: CD45RA+ positively selected. These receptors came from a young man in good health.

The rearrangement links TRBV19 to TRBJ2-3, with D uncertain. Trimming pared 5 bases from V and 2 bases from J, leaving 8 bases between. Germline V gene data show CDR1 as LNHDA and CDR2 as SQIVND (reference sequence). CDR3 length equals 13 residues. The CDR3 here is CASSGPYTDTQYF. Written as DNA, the CDR3 is TGTGCCAGTAGTGGACCCTACACAGATACGCAGTATTTT.

In its sample, this clone was seen once. This chain joins TRBV6-5 and TRBJ2-1; D is unclear. Germline CDR1 and CDR2: MNHEY and SVGAGI. This CDR3 contains 14 residues. Trimming took 0 bases from V and 5 from J, leaving 8 bases between them. This CDR3 reads CASSYSPRDNEQFF. The CDR3, as DNA: TGTGCCAGCAGTTACTCCCCTAGGGACAATGAGCAGTTCTTC.

This CDR3 reads CASSPLTSGENEKLFF. The CDR3 nucleotides read TGCGCCAGCAGCCCTCTTACTTCAGGGGAAAACGAAAAACTGTTTTTT. The J gene is TRBJ1-4, the V gene TRBV5-1; a possible D gene is TRBD1 (6 bases). From germline, CDR1 is SGHRS and CDR2 YFSETQ. The V end was cut by 4 bases, the J end by 8 bases, with 21 bases between. The length of the CDR3 is 16 residues.

The chain couples TRBV4-1 to TRBJ2-5; the D is unclear. This CDR3 is 15 amino acids long. Germline loops: CDR1 MGHRA, CDR2 YSYEKL. Deletions cut 1 base from V and 5 bases from J, with 14 bases between. CDR3 bases: TGCGCCAGCAGCCAAGGGGATTACTCTCGGGAGACCCAGTACTTC. Amino acids: CASSQGDYSRETQYF.

The V call is TRBV18, the J call TRBJ2-3; tentatively, D is TRBD1 (6 bases). The ends were cut back, 1 base at V and 3 bases at J, with 17 bases in the middle. CDR3 size: 17 residues. Germline lookup yields CDR1 KGHSH and CDR2 LQKENI. The CDR3 nucleotides read TGTGCCAGCTCACCACTAGACTTCCTAGGGGGAACAGATACGCAGTATTTT. Translated: CASSPLDFLGGTDTQYF. Full variable domain (missing parts from reference TRBV18 and TRBJ2-3): NAGVMQNPRHLVRRRGQEARLRCSPMKGHSHVYWYRQLPEEGLKFMVYLQKENIIDESGMPKERFSAEFPKEGPSILRIQQVVRGDSAAYFCASSPLDFLGGTDTQYFGPGTRLTVL.

The J gene is TRBJ2-7, the V gene TRBV11-2; D possibly matches TRBD1 or TRBD2 (5 bases each). This CDR3 contains 16 residues. Trimming stripped 5 bases from V and 2 bases from J, with 19 bases between. The germline V gene has CDR1 SGHAT and CDR2 FQNNGV. Written as DNA, the CDR3 is TGTGCCAGCAGCCCCGGGGTCGGGCAGGGCGCCTACGAGCAGTACTTC. It is translated as CASSPGVGQGAYEQYF.

This clone appeared a single time. This chain joins TRBV10-2 and TRBJ2-6; tentatively, D is TRBD2 (5 bases). CDR3 length equals 16 residues. V dropped 7 bases and J dropped 3 bases, with 16 bases sitting between them. From germline, CDR1 is WSHSY and CDR2 SAAADI. This CDR3 is CASTDNTGNGANVLTF. The CDR3 nucleotides read TGCGCCAGCACCGATAACACGGGGAATGGGGCCAACGTCCTGACTTTC.

This chain uses TRBV29-1 with TRBJ2-7, with TRBD1 matching over 9 bases. The CDR3 extends over 16 amino acids. The germline V gene encodes CDR1 SQVTM and CDR2 ANQGSEA. The J segment lost 8 bases and the V segment lost 0 bases, leaving 14 bases of the junction unmatched. DNA for the CDR3: TGCAGCGTTGAAGAGCGTATCGGGACAGGGCCGCAGAAGCAGTACTTC. It specifies CSVEERIGTGPQKQYF.

This clone was observed a handful of times. The sample holds other DNA sequences that translate to the same CDR3. The chain joins TRBV5-1 to TRBJ1-1; D not resolved. Germline V gene data show CDR1 as SGHRS and CDR2 as YFSETQ. The CDR3 covers 11 residues. V shed 5 bases and J shed 1 base, with 3 bases lying between them. The CDR3 DNA sequence: TGCGCCAGCAGGGGGAACACTGAAGCTTTCTTT. It codes for CASRGNTEAFF. The variable domain in full, with the rest retrieved from reference TRBV5-1 and TRBJ1-1, is KAGVTQTPRYLIKTRGQQVTLSCSPISGHRSVSWYQQTPGQGLQFLFEYFSETQRNKGNFPGRFSGRQFSNSRSEMNVSTLELGDSALYLCASRGNTEAFFGQGTRLTVV.

This chain joins TRBV7-6 and TRBJ2-3, with D perhaps TRBD1 (5 bases). Germline values: CDR1 SGHVS, CDR2 FNYEAQ. The CDR3 consists of 15 residues. V was pared by 3 bases and J by 3 bases, with 13 bases between. For the CDR3, the DNA is TGTGCCAGCAGCTTTTCCCAGGGCCGTACAGATACGCAGTATTTT. This translates into CASSFSQGRTDTQYF.

The rearrangement uses TRBV6-1 and TRBJ2-7, with D perhaps given as TRBD1 or TRBD2 (6 bases each). Germline CDR1 and CDR2: MNHNS and SASEGT. The CDR3 is 14 residues long. V lost 7 bases to trimming and J lost 5 bases, with 18 bases between them. CDR3 protein: CASTKGGSVNEQYF. The CDR3, as DNA: TGTGCCAGCACAAAAGGGGGGAGTGTAAACGAGCAGTACTTC.

This clone appeared once. The DNA of the CDR3 is TGTGCCAGCAGCCGGGAGATAAGAAATGAGCAGTTCTTC. Translating it yields CASSREIRNEQFF. V usage is TRBV9 and J usage is TRBJ2-1; weak D call: TRBD2 (6 bases). V dropped 4 bases and J dropped 7 bases, with 12 bases sitting between them. CDR3 length: 13 amino acids. The germline V gene encodes CDR1 SGDLS and CDR2 YYNGEE.

This clone was found once. The J gene is TRBJ2-1, the V gene TRBV5-4, with D possibly TRBD2 on 6 matching bases. The ends were cut back, 4 bases at V and 4 bases at J, with 15 bases in the middle. Germline CDR1 is SGHNT and CDR2 is YYREEE (reference sequence). CDR3 length: 15 residues. In nucleotides, the CDR3 is TGTGCCAGCAGCCTCAAGACTAGTTTTTACAATGAGCAGTTCTTC. It translates to CASSLKTSFYNEQFF.

The chain uses TRBV11-3 and TRBJ2-3; 7 positions agree with TRBD1. Losses at the gene ends were 5 bases for V and 8 bases for J; bases not matched to a gene: 16. CDR1 and CDR2 (germline): SGHNT, YENEEA. The CDR3 runs to 16 residues. CDR3 bases: TGTGCCAGCAGCCGTGCGACAGGGAGATCACAGGGTACGCAGTATTTT. Protein sequence: CASSRATGRSQGTQYF.

The DNA of the CDR3 is TGTGCCAGCTCCTCCGGGGGGACCTATGGCTACACCTTC. Translated, it gives CASSSGGTYGYTF. This chain joins TRBV2 and TRBJ1-2, with a possible D match to TRBD1 (5 bases). V was trimmed by 8 bases and J by 4 bases, leaving 14 bases between them. Per germline, CDR1 SNHLY and CDR2 FYNNEI. This CDR3 contains 13 residues.